This T cell receptor (beta chain) was identified during a study of breast tumors, draining lymph nodes, adjacent tissues. Points from the study as a whole: Tumor TCR diversity was below lymph nodes but above nontumor tissue.

This clonotype was detected ten times or more. The antigen is not known. This CDR3 has 15 amino acids. CDR1 is LNHDA and CDR2 is SQIVND in the germline V gene (reference sequence). V lost 5 bases, J lost 2 bases, and 5 bases stayed unmatched. Samples came from axillary lymph nodes draining the breast cancer. TCRdb independently ran MiXCR on the multiplex PCR reads; one entry per CDR3 protein. The table lists 150,000 to 200,000 distinct CDR3 sequences, about 33% of them singletons. The chain links TRBV19 to TRBJ2-5; TRBD2 agrees at 10 bases. Material for sequencing was axillary lymph node tissue. The clonotype comes from a female donor with breast cancer. Some clones in this sample may be carry-over from other donors' samples. The DNA of the CDR3 is TGTGCCAGTAGTCGGACTAGCGGAGAGCAAGAGACCCAGTACTTC. Its protein product is CASSRTSGEQETQYF.